The next 7 T cell receptor beta chains were all read from a single sample in a study of control samples from healthy donors and cancer patients. Repertoires were generated with immunoSEQ multiplex PCR, while TCRdb's copy carries only in-frame clones and drops some. The table shows around 79,000 clones, with 93% occurring only once. The specimen was PBMCs. Source of these receptors: a woman in her forties with lung cancer.

The chain links TRBV30 to TRBJ2-7, with D possibly matching TRBD1 (5 bases). With 6 bases removed from V and 2 bases from J, the gap between germline ends came to 14 bases. Germline V CDR1 and CDR2: GTSNPN, SVGIG (reference sequence). There are 13 residues in the CDR3. The CDR3, as DNA: TGTGCCTGTGGGCAGGGTCAACCCTACGAGCAGTACTTC. It yields the protein CACGQGQPYEQYF. The full variable domain, completed using reference TRBV30 and TRBJ2-7, is SQTIHQWPATLVQPVGSPLSLECTVEGTSNPNLYWYRQAAGRGLQLLFYSVGIGQISSEVPQNLSASRPQDRQFILSSKKLLLSDSGFYLCACGQGQPYEQYFGPGTRLTVT.

The chain recombines TRBV18 with TRBJ2-4; 9 bases fit TRBD1. Germline V gene sequence: CDR1 KGHSH, CDR2 LQKENI. The CDR3 has 16 residues. With V trimmed by 6 bases and J by 1 base, 7 bases remained unmatched. In DNA form, the CDR3 reads TGTGCCAGCTCGCGGACAGGGGAAAGGGCCAAAAACATTCAGTACTTC. This encodes CASSRTGERAKNIQYF.

The rearrangement uses TRBV28 and TRBJ2-5; D may match TRBD1 or TRBD2 (7 bases each). The germline V gene encodes CDR1 MDHEN and CDR2 SYDVKM. V was cut by 6 bases and J by 2 bases, with 19 bases left in between. The CDR3 extends over 16 amino acids. This chain's CDR3 is CASRGGTGRGQETQYF. For the CDR3, the DNA is TGTGCCAGCAGGGGAGGGACGGGCAGGGGGCAAGAGACCCAGTACTTC.

The rearrangement joins TRBV10-3 to TRBJ1-2; D unclear. Germline V gene sequence: CDR1 ENHRY, CDR2 SYGVKD. The CDR3 runs 14 residues. Trimming took 0 bases from V and 3 from J, leaving 8 bases between them. The CDR3 reads CAISESRWDYGYTF. CDR3 in DNA: TGTGCCATCAGTGAGTCGAGGTGGGACTATGGCTACACCTTC.

This chain links TRBV6-5 with TRBJ1-1; D uncertain. V was pared by 0 bases and J by 4 bases, with 3 bases between. Germline-derived CDR1 and CDR2 are MNHEY and SVGAGI. CDR3 length: 12 amino acids. This chain's CDR3 is CASSYSSTEAFF. Here the CDR3 DNA reads TGTGCCAGCAGTTACTCTAGCACTGAAGCTTTCTTT.

V and J are TRBV28 and TRBJ2-7; D remains unclear. The CDR3 sequence is 13 residues long. Between the trimmed V and J ends, which lost 7 bases and 6 bases, there was a span of 16 bases. Germline V gene lookup returns CDR1 MDHEN and CDR2 SYDVKM. The CDR3 nucleotides read TGTGCCAGCACCTCCCTCTTAGAAGGCGAGCAGTACTTC. Translation gives CASTSLLEGEQYF.

Worth noting for this clone: Germline is not matched at one junction end, which may reflect a read error. The chain uses TRBV6-5 and TRBJ1-1, with D unclear. CDR3 length: 11 residues. Germline CDR1 reads MNHEY; CDR2 reads SVGAGI. DNA of the CDR3: TGTGTCAGCATGCGATGGGGTGAAGCTTTCTTT. This translates into CVSMRWGEAFF.